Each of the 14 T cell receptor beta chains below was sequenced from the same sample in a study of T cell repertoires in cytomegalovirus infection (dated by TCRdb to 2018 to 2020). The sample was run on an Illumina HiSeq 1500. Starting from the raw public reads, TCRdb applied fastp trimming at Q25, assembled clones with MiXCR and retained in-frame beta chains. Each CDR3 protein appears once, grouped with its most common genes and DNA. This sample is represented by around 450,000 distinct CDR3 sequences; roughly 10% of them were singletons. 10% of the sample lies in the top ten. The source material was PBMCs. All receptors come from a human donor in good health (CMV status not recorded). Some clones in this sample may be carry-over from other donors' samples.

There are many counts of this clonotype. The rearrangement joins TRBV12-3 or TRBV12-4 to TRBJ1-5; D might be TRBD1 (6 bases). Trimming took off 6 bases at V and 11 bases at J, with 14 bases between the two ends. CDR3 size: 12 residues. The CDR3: CASRANRAAQHF. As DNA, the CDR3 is TGTGCCAGCAGGGCCAACAGGGCGGCCCAGCATTTT.

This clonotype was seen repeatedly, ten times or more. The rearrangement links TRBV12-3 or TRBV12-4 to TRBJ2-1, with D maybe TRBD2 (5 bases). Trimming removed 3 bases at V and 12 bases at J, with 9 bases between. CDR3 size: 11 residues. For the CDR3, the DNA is TGTGCCAGCAGTTTCGAGGGAGTGCAGTTCTTC. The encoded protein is CASSFEGVQFF.

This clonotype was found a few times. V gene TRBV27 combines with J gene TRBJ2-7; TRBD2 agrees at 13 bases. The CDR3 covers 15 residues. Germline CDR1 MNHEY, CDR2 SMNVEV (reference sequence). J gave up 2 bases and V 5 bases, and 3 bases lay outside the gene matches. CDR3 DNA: TGTGCCAGCAGTCGAGGACTAGCGGGAGCCTACGAGCAGTACTTC. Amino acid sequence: CASSRGLAGAYEQYF.

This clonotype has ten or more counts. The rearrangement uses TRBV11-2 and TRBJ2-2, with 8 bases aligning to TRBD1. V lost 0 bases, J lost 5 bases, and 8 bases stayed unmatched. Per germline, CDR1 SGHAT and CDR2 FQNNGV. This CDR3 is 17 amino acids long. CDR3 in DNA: TGTGCCAGCAGCTTAGACTGGACAGGGTGGGTTACCGGGGAGCTGTTTTTT. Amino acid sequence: CASSLDWTGWVTGELFF.

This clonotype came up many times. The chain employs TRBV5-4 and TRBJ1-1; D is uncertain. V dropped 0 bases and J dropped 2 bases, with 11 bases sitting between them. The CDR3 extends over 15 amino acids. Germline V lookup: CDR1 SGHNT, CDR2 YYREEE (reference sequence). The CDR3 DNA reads TGTGCCAGCAGCTTGGCCGGCCCACCTAACACTGAAGCTTTCTTT. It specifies CASSLAGPPNTEAFF.

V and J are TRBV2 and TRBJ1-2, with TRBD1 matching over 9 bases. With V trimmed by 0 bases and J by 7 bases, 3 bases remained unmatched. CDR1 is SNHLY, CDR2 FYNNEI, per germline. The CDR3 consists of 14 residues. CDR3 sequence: CASSEADRGVGYTF. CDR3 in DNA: TGTGCCAGCAGTGAAGCTGACAGGGGGGTTGGCTACACCTTC.

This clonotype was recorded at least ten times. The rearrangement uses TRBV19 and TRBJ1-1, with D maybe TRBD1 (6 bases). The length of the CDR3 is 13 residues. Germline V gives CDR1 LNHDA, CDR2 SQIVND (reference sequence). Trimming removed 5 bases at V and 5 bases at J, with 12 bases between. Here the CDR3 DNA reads TGTGCCAGTAGTCCTCAGGGGCTAACTGAAGCTTTCTTT. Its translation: CASSPQGLTEAFF.

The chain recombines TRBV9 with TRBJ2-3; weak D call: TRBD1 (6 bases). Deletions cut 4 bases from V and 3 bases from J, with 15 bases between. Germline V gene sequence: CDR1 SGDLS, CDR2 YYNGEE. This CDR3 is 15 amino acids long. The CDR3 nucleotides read TGTGCCAGCAGCCCGCAGGACAGCCGAACAGATACGCAGTATTTT. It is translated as CASSPQDSRTDTQYF.

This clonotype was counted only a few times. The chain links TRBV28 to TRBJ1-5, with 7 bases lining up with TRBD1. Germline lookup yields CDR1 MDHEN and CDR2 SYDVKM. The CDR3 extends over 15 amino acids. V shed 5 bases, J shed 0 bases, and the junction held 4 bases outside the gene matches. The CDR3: CASSGTVYSNQPQHF. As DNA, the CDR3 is TGTGCCAGCAGTGGGACAGTCTATAGCAATCAGCCCCAGCATTTT.

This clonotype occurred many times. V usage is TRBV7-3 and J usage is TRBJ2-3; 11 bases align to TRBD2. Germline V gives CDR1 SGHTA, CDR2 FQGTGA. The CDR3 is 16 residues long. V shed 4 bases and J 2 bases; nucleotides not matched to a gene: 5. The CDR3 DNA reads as TGTGCCAGCAGCTCCGGGACTAGCGGATCCACAGATACGCAGTATTTT. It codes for CASSSGTSGSTDTQYF.

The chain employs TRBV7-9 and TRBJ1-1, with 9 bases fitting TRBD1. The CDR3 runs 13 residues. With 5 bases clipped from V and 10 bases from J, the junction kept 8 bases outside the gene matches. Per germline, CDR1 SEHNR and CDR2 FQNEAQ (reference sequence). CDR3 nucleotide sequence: TGTGCCAGCAGCAATCACAGGGGGCCCGGAGCTTTCTTT. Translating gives CASSNHRGPGAFF.

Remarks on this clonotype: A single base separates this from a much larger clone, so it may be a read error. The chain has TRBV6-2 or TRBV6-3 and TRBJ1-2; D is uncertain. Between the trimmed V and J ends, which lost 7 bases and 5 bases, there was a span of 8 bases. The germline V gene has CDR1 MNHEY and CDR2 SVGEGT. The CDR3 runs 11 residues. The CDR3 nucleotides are TGTGCCAGCAATAACGGTTATGGCTACACCTTC. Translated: CASNNGYGYTF.

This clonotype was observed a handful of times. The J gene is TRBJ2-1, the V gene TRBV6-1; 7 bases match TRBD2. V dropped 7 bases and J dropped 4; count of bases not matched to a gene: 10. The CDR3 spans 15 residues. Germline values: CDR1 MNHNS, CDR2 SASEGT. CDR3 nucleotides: TGTGCCAGCATTCCCGGCGGGAGACGGTACAATGAGCAGTTCTTC. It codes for CASIPGGRRYNEQFF.

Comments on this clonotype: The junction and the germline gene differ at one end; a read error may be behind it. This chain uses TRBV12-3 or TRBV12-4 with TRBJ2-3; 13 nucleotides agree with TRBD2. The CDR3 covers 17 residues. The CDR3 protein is CVSSPAGLAGYTDTQYF. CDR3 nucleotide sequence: TGTGTCAGCAGCCCAGCGGGACTAGCGGGGTACACAGATACGCAGTATTTT.